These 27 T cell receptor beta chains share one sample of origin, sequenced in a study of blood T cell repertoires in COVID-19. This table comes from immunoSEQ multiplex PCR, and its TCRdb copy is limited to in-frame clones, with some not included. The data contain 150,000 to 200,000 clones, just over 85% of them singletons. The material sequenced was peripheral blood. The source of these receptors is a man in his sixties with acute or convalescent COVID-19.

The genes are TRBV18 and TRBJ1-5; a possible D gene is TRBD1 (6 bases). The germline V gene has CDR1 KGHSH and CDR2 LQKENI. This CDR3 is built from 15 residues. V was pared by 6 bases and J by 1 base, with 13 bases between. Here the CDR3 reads CASSPDSLSNQPQHF. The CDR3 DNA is TGTGCCAGCTCGCCGGACAGCCTAAGCAATCAGCCCCAGCATTTT.

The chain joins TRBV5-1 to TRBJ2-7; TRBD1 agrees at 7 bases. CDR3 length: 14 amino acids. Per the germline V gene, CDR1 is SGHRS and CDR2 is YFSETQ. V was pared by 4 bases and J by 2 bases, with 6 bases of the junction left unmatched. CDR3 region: CASSPGQAAYEQYF. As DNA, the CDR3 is TGCGCCAGCAGCCCTGGACAGGCAGCCTACGAGCAGTACTTC.

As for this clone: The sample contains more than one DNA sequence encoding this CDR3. Written as DNA, the CDR3 is TGCGCCAGCAGTGTACAGAGGAACACTGAAGCTTTCTTT. Translation: CASSVQRNTEAFF. This sequence joins TRBV10-1 and TRBJ1-1; D is unresolved. V lost 4 bases and J lost 1, with 7 bases in between. The CDR3 totals 13 residues. Germline V gives CDR1 WNHNN, CDR2 SYGVQD (reference sequence).

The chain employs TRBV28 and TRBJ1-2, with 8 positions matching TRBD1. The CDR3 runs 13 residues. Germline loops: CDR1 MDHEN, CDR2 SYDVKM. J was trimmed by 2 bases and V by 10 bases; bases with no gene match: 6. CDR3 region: CATERTGNYGYTF. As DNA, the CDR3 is TGTGCCACCGAACGGACAGGGAACTATGGCTACACCTTC.

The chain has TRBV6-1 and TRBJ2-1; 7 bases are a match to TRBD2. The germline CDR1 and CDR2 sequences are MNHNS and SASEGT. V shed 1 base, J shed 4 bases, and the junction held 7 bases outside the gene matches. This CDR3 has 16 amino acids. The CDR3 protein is CASSEVGGVLYNEQFF. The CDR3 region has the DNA TGTGCCAGCAGTGAAGTGGGAGGGGTATTGTACAATGAGCAGTTCTTC.

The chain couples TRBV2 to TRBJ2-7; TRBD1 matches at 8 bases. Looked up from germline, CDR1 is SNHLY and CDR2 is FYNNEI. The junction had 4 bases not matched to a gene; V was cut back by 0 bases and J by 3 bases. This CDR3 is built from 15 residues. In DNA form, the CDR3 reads TGTGCCAGCAGTGAAGCGTGGACAGGGCGCTACGAGCAGTACTTC. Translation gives CASSEAWTGRYEQYF.

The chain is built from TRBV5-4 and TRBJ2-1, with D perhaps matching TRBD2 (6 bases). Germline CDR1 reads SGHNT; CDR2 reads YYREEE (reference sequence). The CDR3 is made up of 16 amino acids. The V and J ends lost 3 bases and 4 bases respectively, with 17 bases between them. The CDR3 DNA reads TGTGCCAGCAGCTCGACTAGTCGTGGGGTTTACAATGAGCAGTTCTTC. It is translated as CASSSTSRGVYNEQFF.

The CDR3 spells CAISDALDRTDSGANVLTF. DNA for the CDR3: TGTGCCATCAGTGATGCCCTTGACAGGACAGACTCTGGGGCCAACGTCCTGACTTTC. The genes are TRBV10-3 and TRBJ2-6; TRBD1 is a possible D gene (6 bases). This CDR3 is 19 amino acids long. Trimming removed 3 bases at V and 0 bases at J, with 18 bases between. Germline CDR1 is ENHRY and CDR2 is SYGVKD.

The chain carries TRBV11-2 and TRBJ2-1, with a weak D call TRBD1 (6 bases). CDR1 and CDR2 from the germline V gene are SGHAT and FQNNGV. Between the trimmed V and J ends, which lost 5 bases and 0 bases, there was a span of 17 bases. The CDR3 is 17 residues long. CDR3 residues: CASSMGAPTSSYNEQFF. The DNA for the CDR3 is TGTGCCAGCAGCATGGGGGCCCCTACAAGCTCCTACAATGAGCAGTTCTTC.

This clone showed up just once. CDR3 in DNA: TGTGCCTGGATGGGAGCAGAAGCTTTCTTT. Its protein product is CAWMGAEAFF. The V and J genes are TRBV30 and TRBJ1-1; D gene uncertain. The CDR3 is 10 residues long. Trimming shortened V by 4 bases and J by 8 bases, and 8 bases separated the two germline ends. Germline-derived CDR1 and CDR2 are GTSNPN and SVGIG (reference sequence).

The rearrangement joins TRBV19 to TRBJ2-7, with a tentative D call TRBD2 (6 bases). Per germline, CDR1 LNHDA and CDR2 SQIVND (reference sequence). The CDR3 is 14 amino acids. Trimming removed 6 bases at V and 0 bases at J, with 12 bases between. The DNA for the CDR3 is TGTGCCAGTAGCGGCGGGGCTTACTCCTACGAGCAGTACTTC. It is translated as CASSGGAYSYEQYF.

The CDR3 here is CASSLGGTGESNVLTF. The CDR3 bases are TGCGCCAGCAGCTTGGGCGGGACAGGGGAATCCAACGTCCTGACTTTC. The chain couples TRBV5-1 to TRBJ2-6; TRBD1 agrees at 10 bases. The V gene's germline CDR1 is SGHRS and CDR2 YFSETQ. The CDR3 consists of 16 residues. J gave up 8 bases and V 0 bases, and 5 bases lay outside the gene matches.

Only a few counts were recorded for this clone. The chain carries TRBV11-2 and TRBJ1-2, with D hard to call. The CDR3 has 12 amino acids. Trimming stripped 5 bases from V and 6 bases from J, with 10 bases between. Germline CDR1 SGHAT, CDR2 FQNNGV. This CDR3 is CASSPSGDGYTF. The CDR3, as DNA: TGTGCCAGCAGCCCCTCGGGAGATGGCTACACCTTC.

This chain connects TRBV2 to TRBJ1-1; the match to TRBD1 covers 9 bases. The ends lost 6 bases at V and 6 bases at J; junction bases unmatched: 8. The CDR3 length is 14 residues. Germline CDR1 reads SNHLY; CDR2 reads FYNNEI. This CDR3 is CASRPQGALAEAFF. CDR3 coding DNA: TGTGCCAGCAGGCCACAGGGGGCTTTAGCTGAAGCTTTCTTT. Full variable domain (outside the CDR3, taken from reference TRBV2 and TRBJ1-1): EPEVTQTPSHQVTQMGQEVILRCVPISNHLYFYWYRQILGQKVEFLVSFYNNEISEKSEIFDDQFSVERPDGSNFTLKIRSTKLEDSAMYFCASRPQGALAEAFFGQGTRLTVV.

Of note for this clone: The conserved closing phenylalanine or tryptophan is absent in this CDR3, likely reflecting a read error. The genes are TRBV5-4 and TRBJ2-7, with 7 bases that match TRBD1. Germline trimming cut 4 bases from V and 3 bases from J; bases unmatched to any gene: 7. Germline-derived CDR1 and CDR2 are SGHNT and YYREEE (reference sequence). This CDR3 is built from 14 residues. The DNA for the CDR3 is TGTGCCAGCAGCACAGGGGCAGGGGGCTACGAGCAGTACCTC. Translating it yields CASSTGAGGYEQYL.

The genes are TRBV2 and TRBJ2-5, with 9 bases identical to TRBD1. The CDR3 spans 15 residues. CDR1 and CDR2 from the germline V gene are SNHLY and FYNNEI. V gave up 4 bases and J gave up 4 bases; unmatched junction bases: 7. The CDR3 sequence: CASSGTGVRGETQYF. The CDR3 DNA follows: TGTGCCAGCAGTGGGACAGGGGTTAGGGGAGAGACCCAGTACTTC.

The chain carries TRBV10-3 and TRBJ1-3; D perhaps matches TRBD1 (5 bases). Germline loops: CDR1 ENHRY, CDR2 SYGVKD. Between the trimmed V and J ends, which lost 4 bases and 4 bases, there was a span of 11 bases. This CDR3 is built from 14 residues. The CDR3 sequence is CAISVGRAGNTIYF. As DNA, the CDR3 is TGTGCCATCAGTGTCGGCAGGGCAGGAAACACCATATATTTT.

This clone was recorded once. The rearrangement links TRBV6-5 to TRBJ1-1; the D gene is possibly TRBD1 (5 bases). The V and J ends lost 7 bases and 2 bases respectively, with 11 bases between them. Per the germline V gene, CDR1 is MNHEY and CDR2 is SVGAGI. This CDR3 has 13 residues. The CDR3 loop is CASKRGLNTEAFF. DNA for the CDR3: TGTGCCAGCAAAAGGGGCCTAAACACTGAAGCTTTCTTT.

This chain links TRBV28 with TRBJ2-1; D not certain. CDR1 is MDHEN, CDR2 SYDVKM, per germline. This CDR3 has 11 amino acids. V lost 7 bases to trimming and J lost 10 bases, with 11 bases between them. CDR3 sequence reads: CASNGPREQFF. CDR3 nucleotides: TGTGCCAGCAATGGGCCCAGGGAGCAGTTCTTC.

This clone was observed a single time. As DNA, the CDR3 is TGTGCCAGCACAAGGCTAGTCGGCATTCAGTACTTC. Encoded protein: CASTRLVGIQYF. The chain couples TRBV2 to TRBJ2-4, with no clear D. The CDR3 has 12 residues. Between the trimmed V and J ends, which lost 7 bases and 9 bases, there was a span of 13 bases. Germline V lookup: CDR1 SNHLY, CDR2 FYNNEI.

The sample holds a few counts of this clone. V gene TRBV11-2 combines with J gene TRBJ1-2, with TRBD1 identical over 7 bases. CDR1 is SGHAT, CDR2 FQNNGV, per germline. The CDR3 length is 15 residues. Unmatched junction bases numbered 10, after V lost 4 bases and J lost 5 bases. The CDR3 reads CASSSRPGQPYGYTF. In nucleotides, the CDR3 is TGTGCCAGCAGCTCCCGACCGGGACAGCCTTATGGCTACACCTTC.

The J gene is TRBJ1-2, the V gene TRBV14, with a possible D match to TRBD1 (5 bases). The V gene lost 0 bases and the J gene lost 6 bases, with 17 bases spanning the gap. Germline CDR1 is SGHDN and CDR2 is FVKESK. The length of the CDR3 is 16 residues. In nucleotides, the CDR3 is TGTGCCAGCAGCCAAGATCAGCAGGGATACCAGAATGGCTACACCTTC. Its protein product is CASSQDQQGYQNGYTF.

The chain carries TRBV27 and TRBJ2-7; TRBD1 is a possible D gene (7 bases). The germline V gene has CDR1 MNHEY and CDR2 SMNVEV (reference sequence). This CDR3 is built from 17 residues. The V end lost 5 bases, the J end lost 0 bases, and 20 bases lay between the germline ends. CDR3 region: CASSHRTGGGRSYEQYF. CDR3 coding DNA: TGTGCCAGCAGTCACCGGACAGGAGGGGGGCGCTCCTACGAGCAGTACTTC.

The DNA for the CDR3 is TGTGCCAGCAGCCAGGACTCTAACTATGGCTACACCTTC. Amino acids: CASSQDSNYGYTF. V usage is TRBV11-2 and J usage is TRBJ1-2, with D unresolved. Trimming cost V 5 bases and J 0 bases, with 7 bases left between them. The V gene's germline CDR1 is SGHAT and CDR2 FQNNGV. CDR3 length: 13 residues. The full variable domain, completed using reference TRBV11-2 and TRBJ1-2, is EAGVAQSPRYKIIEKRQSVAFWCNPISGHATLYWYQQILGQGPKLLIQFQNNGVVDDSQLPKDRFSAERLKGVDSTLKIQPAKLEDSAVYLCASSQDSNYGYTFGSGTRLTVV.

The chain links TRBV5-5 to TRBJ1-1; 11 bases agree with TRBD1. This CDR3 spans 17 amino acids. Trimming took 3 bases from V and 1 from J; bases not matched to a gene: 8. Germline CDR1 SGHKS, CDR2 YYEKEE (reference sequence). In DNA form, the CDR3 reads TGTGCCAGCAGCTGGGGGACAGGGGGTAGACCGAACACTGAAGCTTTCTTT. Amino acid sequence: CASSWGTGGRPNTEAFF.

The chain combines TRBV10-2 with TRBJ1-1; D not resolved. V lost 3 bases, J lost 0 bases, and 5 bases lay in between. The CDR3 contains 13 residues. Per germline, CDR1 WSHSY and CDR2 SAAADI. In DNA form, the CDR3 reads TGCGCCAGCAGTGAACACCTGAACACTGAAGCTTTCTTT. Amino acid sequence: CASSEHLNTEAFF.

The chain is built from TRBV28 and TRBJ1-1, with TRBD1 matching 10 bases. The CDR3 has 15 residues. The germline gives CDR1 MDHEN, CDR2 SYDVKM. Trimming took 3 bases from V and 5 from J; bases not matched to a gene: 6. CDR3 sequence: CASSFETGGRTEAFF. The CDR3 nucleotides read TGTGCCAGCAGTTTCGAGACAGGGGGCAGGACTGAAGCTTTCTTT.